These T cell receptor beta chains were read from a single sample in a study of cytomegalovirus exposure and HLA in healthy donors. Libraries were prepared by immunoSEQ multiplex PCR; TCRdb keeps only in-frame clonotypes and omits some of them. The data contain about 130,000 clones, roughly four fifths of them singletons. Sequencing input: PBMCs. These receptors were taken from a male donor in good health and CMV-seropositive. Both conserved end residues are part of each CDR3. Each record gives: J gene, D gene, V gene, clone size, CDR3 protein, CDR3 DNA. The D gene is left open where the match is weak. The listing skips clone size in some rows; elsewhere it reads once, few, many or a size class.

j_call: TRBJ2-1; d_call: -; v_call: TRBV30; clone_size: -; cdr3_aa: CAWVPLRGRVNEQFF; cdr3_nt: TGTGCCTGGGTCCCCCTGAGAGGCCGGGTCAATGAGCAGTTCTTC
j_call: TRBJ2-1; d_call: TRBD2; v_call: TRBV19; clone_size: -; cdr3_aa: CASLTSGRGGGEQFF; cdr3_nt: TGTGCCAGTCTGACTAGCGGGAGGGGGGGTGGTGAGCAGTTCTTC
j_call: TRBJ2-1; d_call: -; v_call: TRBV15; clone_size: -; cdr3_aa: CATSRDVLPPVEQFF; cdr3_nt: TGTGCCACCAGCAGAGATGTACTGCCCCCTGTTGAGCAGTTCTTC
j_call: TRBJ2-2; d_call: -; v_call: TRBV5-4; clone_size: -; cdr3_aa: CASSSDRNTGELFF; cdr3_nt: TGTGCCAGCAGCTCGGACAGGAACACCGGGGAGCTGTTTTTT
j_call: TRBJ2-3; d_call: TRBD2; v_call: TRBV7-8; clone_size: -; cdr3_aa: CASSRGLTSGSGGTDTQYF; cdr3_nt: TGTGCCAGCAGCAGAGGTCTGACTAGCGGGAGCGGAGGCACAGATACGCAGTATTTT
j_call: TRBJ2-7; d_call: TRBD1; v_call: TRBV5-1; clone_size: few; cdr3_aa: CASSFLPWTGGSYEQYF; cdr3_nt: TGCGCCAGCAGCTTCCTCCCCTGGACAGGTGGATCCTACGAGCAGTACTTC
j_call: TRBJ1-5; d_call: -; v_call: TRBV5-5; clone_size: -; cdr3_aa: CASSFRISRQDQPQHF; cdr3_nt: TGTGCCAGCAGCTTCCGAATTTCAAGGCAGGATCAGCCCCAGCATTTT
j_call: TRBJ2-2; d_call: TRBD2; v_call: TRBV10-3; clone_size: -; cdr3_aa: CAIGRLAGGDGELFF; cdr3_nt: TGTGCCATCGGGCGACTAGCGGGAGGGGACGGGGAGCTGTTTTTT
j_call: TRBJ1-2; d_call: -; v_call: TRBV5-5; clone_size: -; cdr3_aa: CASSLLSRGGGYTF; cdr3_nt: TGTGCCAGCAGCTTGTTGTCCAGGGGCGGCGGCTACACCTTC
j_call: TRBJ1-5; d_call: -; v_call: TRBV7-2; clone_size: few; cdr3_aa: CASRLSLSGNQPQHF; cdr3_nt: TGTGCCAGCAGGCTGAGCCTGTCGGGCAATCAGCCCCAGCATTTT
j_call: TRBJ2-1; d_call: TRBD2; v_call: TRBV7-2; clone_size: -; cdr3_aa: CASSLVTSGSDEQFF; cdr3_nt: TGTGCCAGCAGCTTAGTGACTAGCGGGAGTGATGAGCAGTTCTTC
j_call: TRBJ2-5; d_call: TRBD2; v_call: TRBV29-1; clone_size: -; cdr3_aa: CSVEGTAAGGRETQYF; cdr3_nt: TGCAGCGTTGAAGGGACCGCAGCGGGAGGGCGGGAGACCCAGTACTTC
j_call: TRBJ2-1; d_call: -; v_call: TRBV4-2; clone_size: few; cdr3_aa: CASSQVVLARNEQFF; cdr3_nt: TGTGCCAGCAGCCAAGTAGTTCTAGCTCGCAATGAGCAGTTCTTC
j_call: TRBJ2-7; d_call: TRBD1; v_call: TRBV19; clone_size: -; cdr3_aa: CASSLQGAGEQYF; cdr3_nt: TGTGCCAGTAGTCTACAGGGGGCAGGGGAGCAGTACTTC
j_call: TRBJ1-4; d_call: -; v_call: TRBV28; clone_size: -; cdr3_aa: CASSLGGSGKLFF; cdr3_nt: TGTGCCAGCAGTTTAGGTGGGAGCGGAAAACTGTTTTTT
j_call: TRBJ1-1; d_call: TRBD1; v_call: TRBV2; clone_size: once; cdr3_aa: CASSLNGQGNTEAFF; cdr3_nt: TGTGCCAGCAGTTTGAACGGACAGGGGAACACTGAAGCTTTCTTT
j_call: TRBJ2-7; d_call: -; v_call: TRBV5-1; clone_size: -; cdr3_aa: CASSLELNYEQYF; cdr3_nt: TGCGCCAGCAGCTTGGAACTGAACTACGAGCAGTACTTC
j_call: TRBJ2-1; d_call: TRBD2; v_call: TRBV5-1; clone_size: -; cdr3_aa: CASKLAGDNEQFF; cdr3_nt: TGCGCCAGCAAACTAGCGGGAGACAATGAGCAGTTCTTC
j_call: TRBJ2-3; d_call: -; v_call: TRBV11-3; clone_size: -; cdr3_aa: CASSLGASTDTQYF; cdr3_nt: TGTGCCAGCAGCTTGGGAGCTAGCACAGATACGCAGTATTTT
j_call: TRBJ2-7; d_call: -; v_call: TRBV11-2; clone_size: -; cdr3_aa: CASSYRVAGAEQYF; cdr3_nt: TGTGCCAGCAGTTACAGGGTAGCGGGTGCCGAGCAGTACTTC
j_call: TRBJ2-7; d_call: TRBD1; v_call: TRBV4-1; clone_size: -; cdr3_aa: CASSPPTGVYEQYF; cdr3_nt: TGCGCCAGCAGCCCACCGACAGGGGTCTACGAGCAGTACTTC
j_call: TRBJ2-1; d_call: -; v_call: TRBV6-5; clone_size: -; cdr3_aa: CASSYRGGRDHNEQFF; cdr3_nt: TGTGCCAGCAGTTATAGGGGGGGCAGGGATCACAATGAGCAGTTCTTC
j_call: TRBJ2-3; d_call: -; v_call: TRBV7-8; clone_size: -; cdr3_aa: CASSLEGQSTDTQYF; cdr3_nt: TGTGCCAGCAGCTTAGAGGGACAAAGCACAGATACGCAGTATTTT
j_call: TRBJ1-1; d_call: -; v_call: TRBV20-1; clone_size: -; cdr3_aa: CSAEVSEAFF; cdr3_nt: TGCAGTGCCGAAGTTTCCGAGGCTTTCTTT
j_call: TRBJ2-7; d_call: -; v_call: TRBV7-8; clone_size: few; cdr3_aa: CASSNPRGLYEQYF; cdr3_nt: TGTGCCAGCAGCAACCCCAGGGGCCTCTACGAGCAGTACTTC
j_call: TRBJ2-4; d_call: -; v_call: TRBV19; clone_size: few; cdr3_aa: CASSIGGSRAKNIQYF; cdr3_nt: TGTGCCAGTAGTATAGGCGGTTCTCGTGCCAAAAACATTCAGTACTTC
j_call: TRBJ2-1; d_call: -; v_call: TRBV6-6; clone_size: -; cdr3_aa: CASSYLGSVNEQFF; cdr3_nt: TGTGCCAGCAGTTACCTCGGGAGTGTAAATGAGCAGTTCTTC
j_call: TRBJ2-1; d_call: TRBD2; v_call: TRBV27; clone_size: -; cdr3_aa: CASSLRGGGTHNEQFF; cdr3_nt: TGTGCCAGCAGTTTACGCGGCGGGGGGACACACAATGAGCAGTTCTTC
j_call: TRBJ2-1; d_call: TRBD2; v_call: TRBV29-1; clone_size: -; cdr3_aa: CSSVRTSRNNEQFF; cdr3_nt: TGCAGCAGCGTACGGACTAGCCGTAACAATGAGCAGTTCTTC
j_call: TRBJ2-6; d_call: -; v_call: TRBV9; clone_size: -; cdr3_aa: CASSPGFSGANGLTF; cdr3_nt: TGTGCCAGCAGCCCCGGGTTCTCTGGGGCCAACGGCCTGACTTTC
j_call: TRBJ2-4; d_call: TRBD1; v_call: TRBV5-1; clone_size: -; cdr3_aa: CASSLEGTGGWSVQYF; cdr3_nt: TGCGCCAGCAGCTTGGAGGGGACAGGGGGCTGGTCAGTGCAGTACTTC